This T cell receptor beta chain comes out of a study of blood T cells in healthy people across ages (dated by TCRdb to 2015 to 2017). Regarding the research as a whole: In model experiments, template switching captured roughly one uniquely barcoded TCR beta cDNA molecule for every two T cells. The study measured age-related changes in TCR beta repertoire diversity using deep sequencing normalized with unique cDNA molecular identifiers. Four age groups were formed from the donors: young (average about 16 years), middle-aged (approximately 39), aged (about 62) and long-lived (roughly 81). To avoid experimental bias, donors of different ages were randomly spread across the sequencing lanes. For two donors (one aged 18 to 30 and one aged 80 or older), the study analyzed two additional independent replicas of 1 million unique cDNA reads from the same blood draw. The investigation overall reported the following: Since profiling was done on bulk unsorted PBMCs, naive and antigen-experienced compartments could not be conclusively compared. Compared with the aged group, the long-lived group had more naive CD4+ T cells, fewer expanded clones and increased TCR diversity, a pattern suggesting age selection. Observed TCR beta diversity per million T cells fell roughly linearly with age, and a significant reduction was already apparent by age approximately 40. Because donor CMV infection status was unknown, age-related changes in expanded clonotypes were potentially confounded. Observed TCR beta diversity correlated strongly with the percentage of naive T cells measured by flow cytometry. Total diversity estimates from one million sequenced T cells were considered lower bounds and underestimates.

Preparation of the library involved 5' RACE. Sequencer: Illumina HiSeq 2500. A second PCR of about 6 to 11 cycles was performed with a sample-barcoded 5' primer and a J-beta primer mix. A unique molecular identifier was introduced onto each TCR beta cDNA molecule by a template-switch 5' adaptor carrying 12 random nucleotides. Each sample yielded at least 2.5 million CDR3-containing paired-end reads. The Mint cDNA synthesis kit, primed by a TRBC-specific oligonucleotide, was used to synthesize first-strand cDNA from all RNA. Following uracil-DNA glycosylase treatment, all cDNA underwent a first 18-cycle PCR with the universal primers M1SS and BC2_uni_R. For the original study's pipeline: Each sample was normalized by randomly selecting 1 million high-quality reads, each carrying a distinct molecular identifier. Instead of being binned into consensus sequences, reads with shared molecular identifiers were discarded. MiTCR, set to a Q25 quality threshold and the strictest error-elimination algorithm, was used for CDR3 identification, clonotype clustering and error correction. A nonparametric unseen species model with Euler transformation was used to estimate lower-bound total TCR beta diversity. The raw public reads went through TCRdb reprocessing: fastp at Q25, MiXCR clone calling, in-frame beta chains kept. When rows share a CDR3 protein, they turn into one entry using the most common DNA and genes. It is TCRdb's table, rather than the study itself, that gives the V and J calls and clone size. Within this sample are 850,000 to 950,000 distinct CDR3 sequences, with around 26% of them counted one time only. The biggest ten clones account for 17% of the sample.

Regarding this clonotype: Its antigen remains undetermined. No clone much larger than this one lies a single base away; base qualities are absent.

The donors were some 39 Caucasian individuals from Russia, aged roughly 6 to 95 years, who were systemically healthy. Each donor gave approximately 9.4 milliliters of peripheral blood, drawn into EDTA-treated Vacutainer tubes. Ficoll-Paque density-gradient centrifugation was used to isolate PBMCs, with at least 6 million obtained per sample. Total RNA, at least 5 micrograms per sample, was extracted from PBMCs with Trizol reagent. For every donor, flow cytometry on a PBMC aliquot measured the percentage of naive CD45RAhigh/CD27high T cells. The TCR originated in a woman of 80 years or more in good health. Sequencing was performed on blood.

Read as DNA, the sequence is TGTGCCAGCAGCTTACGGGGGACTACCTTCGGCTCCTACAATGAGCAGTTCTTC. Protein translation: CASSLRGTTFGSYNEQFF. The receptor chain draws on TRBV7-2 and TRBJ2-1, and TRBD2 aligns with 7 junction nucleotides. Reading the germline V gene gives CDR1 SGHTA and CDR2 FQGNSA. V and J are trimmed by 2 bases and 0 bases, and the gene matches miss 10 bases of the junction. From its cysteine to its phenylalanine, the CDR3 spans 18 amino acids. This entry keeps only the CDR3 DNA: 54 bases, framed from base 1.